These 5 T cell receptor beta chains share one sample of origin, sequenced in a study of neurological immune-mediated disorders. As for time point: longitudinal time-point 3. TCRdb ran MiXCR on the 5' RACE reads and lists one entry per CDR3 protein. Of around 100,000 distinct CDR3 sequences in the sample, approximately 10% were seen once. The sample consisted of PBMCs. The receptors were sampled from a female donor with HTLV-1-associated myelopathy (HAM/TSP).

This clonotype was detected many times. The J gene is TRBJ2-1, the V gene TRBV10-3; TRBD2 is a possible D gene (5 bases). The CDR3 contains 14 residues. The germline V gene encodes CDR1 ENHRY and CDR2 SYGVKD. Trimming took 0 bases from V and 4 from J, leaving 7 bases between them. CDR3 in DNA: TGTGCCATCAGTGAGTCTCGGGAATACAATGAGCAGTTCTTC. Translation: CAISESREYNEQFF.

This clonotype showed up many times. The rearrangement joins TRBV6-4 to TRBJ2-1; D call uncertain. Germline V CDR1 and CDR2: MRHNA, SNTAGT. The CDR3 consists of 11 residues. Trimming took off 6 bases at V and 7 bases at J, with 7 bases between the two ends. The CDR3 region has the DNA TGTGCCAGCAGGGGTCCGAATGAGCAGTTCTTC. Its translation is CASRGPNEQFF.

This clonotype was counted many times. The chain employs TRBV6-5 and TRBJ1-1; unclear D gene. The V gene lost 7 bases and the J gene lost 1 base, with 16 bases spanning the gap. This CDR3 comprises 15 residues. Per the germline V gene, CDR1 is MNHEY and CDR2 is SVGAGI. Here the CDR3 reads CASTSQRIGNTEAFF. The CDR3 bases are TGTGCCAGCACATCACAAAGAATTGGGAACACTGAAGCTTTCTTT.

The rearrangement joins TRBV5-1 to TRBJ1-2; the D gene is possibly TRBD1 (5 bases). Trimming cost V 4 bases and J 3 bases, with 16 bases left between them. Germline V gene sequence: CDR1 SGHRS, CDR2 YFSETQ. CDR3 length equals 15 residues. The CDR3 protein is CASSLGHGGDYGYTF. The DNA of the CDR3 is TGCGCCAGCAGCCTAGGACATGGAGGGGACTATGGCTACACCTTC.

Remarks on this clonotype: One junction end does not reproduce the germline sequence, and a read error may be involved. V usage is TRBV15 and J usage is TRBJ2-3; D remains ambiguous. From germline, CDR1 is LNHNV and CDR2 YYDKDF (reference sequence). This CDR3 comprises 13 residues. CDR3 nucleotide sequence: TGTGCTACCAGCAGAGATTACGCAGATACGCAGTATTTT. This translates into CATSRDYADTQYF.